These T cell receptor beta chains were read from a single sample in a study of pediatric ulcerative colitis. TCRdb's copy holds only in-frame clones and misses some; the assay was immunoSEQ multiplex PCR. The data hold some 9,100 clones, with around nine tenths observed a single time. Input material: blood. The receptors derive from a girl between 10 and 17 years old with moderate ulcerative colitis. The CDR3 runs from the conserved cysteine through the conserved F or W. Fields, in order: V gene, J gene, CDR3 protein.

v_gene: TRBV28
j_gene: TRBJ1-1
CDR3aa: CASSPAGIEVDTEAFF

v_gene: TRBV6-5
j_gene: TRBJ2-5
CDR3aa: CASTPGQARGTQYF

v_gene: TRBV5-6
j_gene: TRBJ1-1
CDR3aa: CASSFQRTEAFF

v_gene: TRBV11-2
j_gene: TRBJ2-7
CDR3aa: CASSPRGAGAGYEQYF

v_gene: TRBV5-1
j_gene: TRBJ1-2
CDR3aa: CASSSGILTNYGYTF

v_gene: TRBV11-1
j_gene: TRBJ1-2
CDR3aa: CASSLTRTGDGYTF

v_gene: TRBV10-3
j_gene: TRBJ2-7
CDR3aa: CAISSREGLSYEQYF

v_gene: TRBV27
j_gene: TRBJ1-4
CDR3aa: CASTLGASRGEKLFF

v_gene: TRBV28
j_gene: TRBJ1-3
CDR3aa: CASSLSDSGNTIYF

v_gene: TRBV19
j_gene: TRBJ2-7
CDR3aa: CASSLREKAYEQYF